The 27 T cell receptor beta chains given below trace back to one sample, sequenced in a study of cytomegalovirus exposure and HLA in healthy donors. Method: immunoSEQ multiplex PCR; TCRdb's copy keeps in-frame clones and lacks some. Among about 150,000 clones listed, approximately 88% were seen once. Specimen: PBMCs. All receptors come from a young woman in good health and CMV-seropositive.

This chain connects TRBV30 to TRBJ2-4, with 7 bases lining up with TRBD2. Germline V CDR1 and CDR2: GTSNPN, SVGIG (reference sequence). This CDR3 is 19 amino acids long. The V and J ends lost 2 bases and 0 bases, in that order; junction bases with no gene match: 16. The CDR3 coding sequence is TGTGCCTGGAGTCCCTCCTTAGCTAGCGGCATACTAGCCAAAAACATTCAGTACTTC. It yields the protein CAWSPSLASGILAKNIQYF.

The J gene is TRBJ1-2, the V gene TRBV6-5, with D hard to call. The V gene's germline CDR1 is MNHEY and CDR2 SVGAGI. V was shortened by 5 bases and J by 1 base, with 8 bases between the two germline ends. This CDR3 contains 13 residues. The CDR3 nucleotides read TGTGCCAGCAGTCAGAATCTTAACTATGGCTACACCTTC. Its protein is CASSQNLNYGYTF.

This clone was detected a few times. The J gene is TRBJ2-2, the V gene TRBV11-3; 8 nucleotides agree with TRBD2. Germline values: CDR1 SGHNT, CDR2 YENEEA. The CDR3 extends over 15 amino acids. With V trimmed by 1 base and J by 7 bases, 5 bases remained unmatched. CDR3 protein: CASSLAGGPNGELFF. In DNA, the CDR3 is TGTGCCAGCAGCTTAGCGGGAGGGCCAAACGGGGAGCTGTTTTTT.

This chain links TRBV18 with TRBJ1-2; 8 bases are a match to TRBD1. Unmatched junction bases numbered 16, after V lost 3 bases and J lost 4 bases. CDR1 KGHSH and CDR2 LQKENI come from the germline V gene. CDR3 length: 18 residues. CDR3 bases: TGTGCCAGCTCACCCCCCTCCTTAGGACAGGGATCATCCTATGGCTACACCTTC. Its translation is CASSPPSLGQGSSYGYTF.

The chain couples TRBV15 to TRBJ1-2; 8 bases match TRBD1. The germline CDR1 and CDR2 sequences are LNHNV and YYDKDF (reference sequence). Trimming took 3 bases from V and 9 from J; bases not matched to a gene: 6. This CDR3 is 13 amino acids long. Here the CDR3 DNA reads TGTGCCACCAGCAGGGGGACAGGTCTTAGCTACACCTTC. Its protein product is CATSRGTGLSYTF. Complete variable domain (other parts from reference TRBV15 and TRBJ1-2): DAMVIQNPRYQVTQFGKPVTLSCSQTLNHNVMYWYQQKSSQAPKLLFHYYDKDFNNEADTPDNFQSRRPNTSFCFLDIRSPGLGDTAMYLCATSRGTGLSYTFGSGTRLTVV.

The genes are TRBV4-1 and TRBJ2-1; 9 bases agree with TRBD2. Per germline, CDR1 MGHRA and CDR2 YSYEKL. This CDR3 has 16 amino acids. The ends lost 2 bases at V and 1 base at J; junction bases unmatched: 3. Written as DNA, the CDR3 is TGCGCCAGCAGCCAATTAGCGGGAGTATCCTACAATGAGCAGTTCTTC. Its protein is CASSQLAGVSYNEQFF.

V and J are TRBV11-3 and TRBJ2-6, with a weak D call TRBD1 (5 bases). CDR1 is SGHNT and CDR2 is YENEEA in the germline V gene. The CDR3 runs 15 residues. The V end lost 6 bases, the J end lost 2 bases, and 11 bases lay between the germline ends. In DNA form, the CDR3 reads TGTGCCAGCAGATACCAGGGTGCTGGGGCCAACGTCCTGACTTTC. Translating it yields CASRYQGAGANVLTF.

The V gene is TRBV7-9, the J gene TRBJ1-2, with TRBD1 matching 8 bases. Germline CDR1 reads SEHNR; CDR2 reads FQNEAQ (reference sequence). The CDR3 loop spans 14 amino acids. Germline trimming cut 1 base from V and 6 bases from J; bases unmatched to any gene: 4. Here the CDR3 reads CASSLGTGLDGYTF. The CDR3 bases are TGTGCCAGCAGCTTAGGGACAGGGCTTGATGGCTACACCTTC.

The chain has TRBV5-1 and TRBJ2-7; perhaps TRBD1 as D (5 bases). The CDR3 consists of 14 residues. The V gene's germline CDR1 is SGHRS and CDR2 YFSETQ. Trimming took 0 bases from V and 3 from J, leaving 10 bases between them. The DNA of the CDR3 is TGCGCCAGCAGCTTGGAGGGGCTTGGCTACGAGCAGTACTTC. Protein: CASSLEGLGYEQYF.

As DNA, the CDR3 is TGTGCCAGCAGCCAGAGACTCGGGACTAGCGGGATTTCCGGTGAGCAGTTCTTC. This sequence encodes CASSQRLGTSGISGEQFF. The V gene is TRBV5-4, the J gene TRBJ2-1; 13 bases are a match to TRBD2. This CDR3 has 18 amino acids. With V trimmed by 4 bases and J by 9 bases, 16 bases remained unmatched. Germline lookup yields CDR1 SGHNT and CDR2 YYREEE (reference sequence).

The chain recombines TRBV11-2 with TRBJ2-7, with a tentative D call TRBD2 (6 bases). The length of the CDR3 is 14 residues. The germline V gene has CDR1 SGHAT and CDR2 FQNNGV. Trimming cost V 3 bases and J 1 base, with 10 bases left between them. CDR3 sequence: CASSFWGESYEQYF. The CDR3 bases are TGTGCCAGCAGCTTCTGGGGGGAGTCCTACGAGCAGTACTTC. Combining the CDR3 with reference TRBV11-2 and TRBJ2-7 gives the whole variable domain EAGVAQSPRYKIIEKRQSVAFWCNPISGHATLYWYQQILGQGPKLLIQFQNNGVVDDSQLPKDRFSAERLKGVDSTLKIQPAKLEDSAVYLCASSFWGESYEQYFGPGTRLTVT.

This clone was counted a few times. V gene TRBV6-5 combines with J gene TRBJ1-5; no reliable D call. The CDR3 covers 12 residues. Germline lookup yields CDR1 MNHEY and CDR2 SVGAGI. V was cut by 6 bases and J by 4 bases, with 7 bases left in between. Here the CDR3 DNA reads TGTGCCAGCAGGAACTTTAATCAGCCCCAGCATTTT. It yields the protein CASRNFNQPQHF.

The CDR3 nucleotides are TGCGCCAGCAGCTTCGGACAGGGGGCCACGACCCAGTACTTC. It encodes CASSFGQGATTQYF. The chain carries TRBV5-1 and TRBJ2-5; 11 nucleotides agree with TRBD1. The germline gives CDR1 SGHRS, CDR2 YFSETQ. The V segment lost 2 bases and the J segment 7 bases; nucleotides outside the gene matches: 4. The CDR3 runs 14 residues.

V and J are TRBV5-4 and TRBJ2-7; maybe TRBD2 (5 bases). The V end was cut by 3 bases, the J end by 5 bases, with 15 bases between. The germline V gene encodes CDR1 SGHNT and CDR2 YYREEE (reference sequence). The CDR3 spans 14 residues. In DNA, the CDR3 is TGTGCCAGCAGCTACGACTGGGAGTCCCACGAGCAGTACTTC. Amino acid sequence: CASSYDWESHEQYF.

This chain joins TRBV5-1 and TRBJ2-5; 9 bases agree with TRBD1. The germline CDR1 and CDR2 sequences are SGHRS and YFSETQ. The CDR3 length is 15 residues. J gave up 5 bases and V 4 bases, and 9 bases lay outside the gene matches. The CDR3 nucleotides read TGCGCCAGCAGCCACTCACAGGGGGCGGGGGAGACCCAGTACTTC. The encoded protein is CASSHSQGAGETQYF.

V usage is TRBV20-1 and J usage is TRBJ2-4; perhaps TRBD2 as D (6 bases). CDR1 is DFQATT and CDR2 is SNEGSKA in the germline V gene (reference sequence). CDR3 length equals 11 residues. V was cut by 7 bases and J by 8 bases, with 12 bases left in between. CDR3 region: CSGGLLDIQYF. The DNA for the CDR3 is TGCAGTGGGGGACTTCTGGACATTCAGTACTTC.

The chain uses TRBV4-2 and TRBJ2-2, with D possibly matching TRBD1 (5 bases). The V gene's germline CDR1 is LGHNA and CDR2 YNFKEQ. The CDR3 is made up of 13 amino acids. The V and J ends lost 5 bases and 6 bases respectively, with 10 bases between them. CDR3 sequence: CASSLIGAGELFF. In nucleotides, the CDR3 is TGTGCCAGCAGCTTGATAGGGGCCGGGGAGCTGTTTTTT.

In the case of this clone: The sample carries other DNA sequences with the same CDR3. The chain joins TRBV4-2 to TRBJ2-2, with D unresolved. From germline, CDR1 is LGHNA and CDR2 YNFKEQ. The V gene lost 1 base and the J gene lost 1 base, with 7 bases spanning the gap. The CDR3 is 15 amino acids. CDR3 sequence: CASSQATGNTGELFF. The CDR3 DNA sequence: TGTGCCAGCAGCCAAGCAACCGGGAACACCGGGGAGCTGTTTTTT.

This chain connects TRBV19 to TRBJ2-7, with D perhaps TRBD1 (6 bases). This CDR3 has 14 residues. Per germline, CDR1 LNHDA and CDR2 SQIVND (reference sequence). Trimming stripped 4 bases from V and 5 bases from J, with 15 bases between. For the CDR3, the DNA is TGTGCCAGTAGTACCTCGGCAGGGGTCAACGAGCAGTACTTC. Translating gives CASSTSAGVNEQYF. Full variable domain (rest looked up from reference TRBV19 and TRBJ2-7): DGGITQSPKYLFRKEGQNVTLSCEQNLNHDAMYWYRQDPGQGLRLIYYSQIVNDFQKGDIAEGYSVSREKKESFPLTVTSAQKNPTAFYLCASSTSAGVNEQYFGPGTRLTVT.

The rearrangement uses TRBV5-1 and TRBJ2-1; 9 bases line up with TRBD2. The germline gives CDR1 SGHRS, CDR2 YFSETQ. V was clipped by 4 bases and J by 5 bases; unmatched bases: 7. The CDR3 contains 15 residues. In nucleotides, the CDR3 is TGCGCCAGCAGCGCCCGGACTAGCGTGAACAATGAGCAGTTCTTC. Residues: CASSARTSVNNEQFF.

The chain links TRBV30 to TRBJ1-3; TRBD1 might be the D (6 bases). This CDR3 spans 16 amino acids. Looked up from germline, CDR1 is GTSNPN and CDR2 is SVGIG (reference sequence). Deletions cut 1 base from V and 1 base from J, with 14 bases between. The CDR3 sequence: CAWSAGGGGSGNTIYF. Written as DNA, the CDR3 is TGTGCCTGGAGTGCGGGGGGCGGCGGGTCTGGAAACACCATATATTTT.

This clone showed up just once. J is TRBJ2-6 and V is TRBV2; TRBD1 matches 10 bases. This CDR3 comprises 18 residues. The V and J ends lost 8 bases and 1 base, in that order; junction bases with no gene match: 11. The V gene's germline CDR1 is SNHLY and CDR2 FYNNEI. For the CDR3, the DNA is TGTGCCAGCCAATGGTGGACAGGGGGAGATTCTGGGGCCAACGTCCTGACTTTC. Amino acids: CASQWWTGGDSGANVLTF.

J is TRBJ1-3 and V is TRBV7-2; a weak D match, TRBD1 (5 bases). The germline gives CDR1 SGHTA, CDR2 FQGNSA. The V end lost 1 base, the J end lost 0 bases, and 7 bases lay between the germline ends. This CDR3 has 15 residues. The CDR3 coding sequence is TGTGCCAGCAGCTTAGGGGGGGGCTCTGGAAACACCATATATTTT. It encodes CASSLGGGSGNTIYF.

This sequence joins TRBV5-1 and TRBJ1-4, with TRBD1 matching over 7 bases. After removal of 2 bases from V and 1 base from J, the junction contained 2 bases not matched to a gene. CDR3 length: 15 residues. CDR1 and CDR2 (germline): SGHRS, YFSETQ. The CDR3 loop reads CASSLGQVTNEKLFF. CDR3 bases: TGCGCCAGCAGCTTAGGACAGGTAACTAATGAAAAACTGTTTTTT.

This chain connects TRBV29-1 to TRBJ1-2, with 12 bases that match TRBD1. The J segment lost 5 bases and the V segment lost 4 bases, leaving 2 bases of the junction unmatched. CDR1 and CDR2 from the germline V gene are SQVTM and ANQGSEA. The CDR3 covers 13 residues. CDR3 nucleotides: TGCAGCGTTGGGGACAGGGGGCGGTATGGCTACACCTTC. Protein: CSVGDRGRYGYTF. The whole variable domain, filled in from reference TRBV29-1 and TRBJ1-2, reads SAVISQKPSRDICQRGTSLTIQCQVDSQVTMMFWYRQQPGQSLTLIATANQGSEATYESGFVIDKFPISRPNLTFSTLTVSNMSPEDSSIYLCSVGDRGRYGYTFGSGTRLTVV.

Details on this clone: Other DNA sequences within the sample encode an identical CDR3. The chain employs TRBV7-2 and TRBJ2-7; D might be TRBD1 (5 bases). The germline CDR1 and CDR2 sequences are SGHTA and FQGNSA. There are 14 residues in the CDR3. The V gene lost 1 base and the J gene lost 0 bases, with 7 bases spanning the gap. CDR3 sequence: CASSLGRASYEQYF. CDR3 DNA: TGTGCCAGCAGCTTAGGCAGGGCCTCCTACGAGCAGTACTTC.

The gene calls are TRBV27 and TRBJ2-7; possibly TRBD2 for D (6 bases). This CDR3 has 15 residues. The V gene lost 6 bases and the J gene lost 3 bases, with 18 bases spanning the gap. Germline V gene lookup returns CDR1 MNHEY and CDR2 SMNVEV (reference sequence). The DNA for the CDR3 is TGTGCCAGCAGCCCTGGACTACCCAAAGACTACGAGCAGTACTTC. It is translated as CASSPGLPKDYEQYF.